This T cell receptor beta chain stems from a study of blood T cell repertoires in COVID-19. Study-level information: Acute-phase and convalescent COVID-19 samples originated in the United States, Italy and Spain. The analysed material was cDNA or gDNA that came from T cells, B-cell-depleted T cells, or PBMCs.

Living in roughly 23 US areas, the participants were between roughly 18 and 90 years of age. Assignment of participants to cohorts was predicated upon participant-reported clinical history. Clones were read by immunoSEQ multiplex PCR, and TCRdb kept only the in-frame ones, dropping some. This repertoire shows 250,000 to 300,000 clones, roughly 90% found once; its top ten account for 1% to 1.3%. Germline assignment: CDR1 MDHEN and CDR2 SYDVKM. V lost 2 bases to trimming and J lost 4 bases; unmatched junction nucleotides: 4. The CDR3 totals 15 residues. The rearrangement joins TRBV28 to TRBJ1-1; 10 bases line up with TRBD1. The receptor comes from a young woman who had recovered from COVID-19. Sequenced: PBMCs or T cells enriched from blood (not recorded which). The CDR3 here is CASSLDRGRGTEAFF. In DNA, the CDR3 is TGTGCCAGCAGTTTAGACAGGGGGCGAGGCACTGAAGCTTTCTTT. Full variable domain (missing parts from reference TRBV28 and TRBJ1-1): DVKVTQSSRYLVKRTGEKVFLECVQDMDHENMFWYRQDPGLGLRLIYFSYDVKMKEKGDIPEGYSVSREKKERFSLILESASTNQTSMYLCASSLDRGRGTEAFFGQGTRLTVV.